This T cell receptor (beta chain) was recorded in a study of T cell repertoires in cytomegalovirus infection. About the study: Indications of both CMV infection and matching HLA type were provided by public TCR beta signatures.

The sample holds many counts of this clonotype. What it recognizes is unknown. Whole-study findings and limits: Ex vivo responses were dominated by HLA-C-restricted CMV-specific TCR beta clonotypes.

From the reads, TCRdb called clonotypes with MiXCR, one entry per CDR3 protein. The sample shows 200,000 to 250,000 distinct CDR3 sequences, about 5.9% of them seen only once. Germline-derived CDR1 and CDR2 are SGHDN and FVKESK. The CDR3 spans 13 residues. V lost 0 bases, J lost 4 bases, and 6 bases lay in between. This chain connects TRBV14 to TRBJ1-2; no definite D call. Sequencing was done on a sample of PBMCs. The TCR sequence derives from a human donor in good health (CMV status not recorded). Some clones in this sample may be carry-over from other donors' samples. The chain's CDR3 is CASSQEESYGYTF. The CDR3 nucleotides read TGTGCCAGCAGCCAAGAAGAAAGCTATGGCTACACCTTC.